This entry lists 9 T cell receptor beta chains sequenced from one sample in a study of T cells in Graves' hyperthyroidism and ophthalmopathy. TCR beta CDR3 region amplification was performed from RNA transcripts. TCR CDR3 regions were first amplified by RT-PCR with HTBI primers. TCRdb re-called the multiplex PCR reads with MiXCR, one entry per CDR3 protein. This sample has 300,000 to 350,000 distinct CDR3 sequences, with approximately 16% found just once. Sequenced sample: blood. All receptors come from a man aged 30 to 39 with Graves' hyperthyroidism.

This rearrangement joins TRBV6-1 to TRBJ2-3; 9 bases agree with TRBD2. The ends lost 5 bases at V and 3 bases at J; junction bases unmatched: 3. There are 14 residues in the CDR3. Germline CDR1 and CDR2: MNHNS and SASEGT. CDR3 DNA sequence: TGTGCCAGCAGTCGAAGCGGGAGGACAGATACGCAGTATTTT. Translated: CASSRSGRTDTQYF.

Of note for this clonotype: A much larger clonotype is one base distant, so this may be a read error. This chain connects TRBV11-3 to TRBJ2-3; 12 nucleotides line up with TRBD2. V dropped 5 bases and J dropped 10; count of bases not matched to a gene: 10. This CDR3 comprises 15 residues. Germline CDR1 reads SGHNT; CDR2 reads YENEEA. CDR3 sequence: CASSRLAGVSGAQYF. The CDR3 region has the DNA TGTGCCAGCAGCCGACTAGCGGGAGTTTCGGGTGCGCAGTATTTT.

This clonotype was seen ten or more times. V and J are TRBV18 and TRBJ2-3; D unresolved. CDR3 length: 18 residues. Trimming pared 4 bases from V and 0 bases from J, leaving 20 bases between. Germline V gene data show CDR1 as KGHSH and CDR2 as LQKENI. CDR3 residues: CASSRSPGRKVSTDTQYF. The DNA for the CDR3 is TGTGCCAGCTCACGGTCCCCTGGGCGGAAAGTTAGCACAGATACGCAGTATTTT.

The chain couples TRBV19 to TRBJ2-4; D uncertain. The CDR3 is made up of 14 amino acids. The germline CDR1 and CDR2 sequences are LNHDA and SQIVND (reference sequence). Trimming pared 5 bases from V and 1 base from J, leaving 9 bases between. CDR3 sequence reads: CASSWNTAKNIQYF. CDR3 nucleotides: TGTGCCAGTAGTTGGAACACGGCCAAAAACATTCAGTACTTC.

This clonotype came up many times. The genes are TRBV30 and TRBJ2-2; D call uncertain. Germline-derived CDR1 and CDR2 are GTSNPN and SVGIG (reference sequence). There are 14 residues in the CDR3. With 2 bases removed from V and 2 bases from J, the gap between germline ends came to 9 bases. The CDR3 region has the DNA TGTGCCTGGAGTCCCGGGTCTAACACCGGGGAGCTGTTTTTT. It specifies CAWSPGSNTGELFF.

This clonotype occurred many times. J is TRBJ2-3 and V is TRBV20-1; no clear D. Germline CDR1 and CDR2: DFQATT and SNEGSKA (reference sequence). CDR3 length: 12 amino acids. Trimming stripped 5 bases from V and 0 bases from J, with 6 bases between. The CDR3 DNA sequence: TGCAGTGCTGATGTCAGCACAGATACGCAGTATTTT. As protein: CSADVSTDTQYF.

This clonotype occurred many times. The V and J genes are TRBV5-1 and TRBJ2-1, with TRBD2 as a possible D gene (6 bases). The CDR3 totals 15 residues. Germline V gene data show CDR1 as SGHRS and CDR2 as YFSETQ. V lost 6 bases to trimming and J lost 7 bases, with 20 bases between them. The CDR3 spells CASTPGTQARNEQFF. For the CDR3, the DNA is TGCGCCAGCACTCCCGGGACTCAGGCTAGGAATGAGCAGTTCTTC.

This chain uses TRBV27 with TRBJ2-7; D is perhaps TRBD1 (6 bases). This CDR3 spans 15 amino acids. Germline loops: CDR1 MNHEY, CDR2 SMNVEV (reference sequence). V gave up 7 bases and J gave up 3 bases, with 19 bases separating them. The CDR3, as DNA: TGTGCCAGCAACATAGGACAGTTGAACATCTACGAGCAGTACTTC. It specifies CASNIGQLNIYEQYF.

This clonotype was counted many times. The chain couples TRBV7-2 to TRBJ1-2; D unclear. Germline CDR1 SGHTA, CDR2 FQGNSA. Between the trimmed V and J ends, which lost 5 bases and 4 bases, there was a span of 11 bases. CDR3 length equals 13 residues. CDR3 protein: CASSAQPTYGYTF. CDR3 sequence (DNA): TGTGCCAGCAGCGCACAGCCCACCTATGGCTACACCTTC.